Here is one T cell receptor (beta chain) with its context. Its recognized antigen is unknown. No quality values exist for individual bases; no much larger clone is one base distant. The CDR3 goes from the cysteine to the phenylalanine over 15 residues. Of the read, only the CDR3 DNA is kept; its 45 bases are in frame from base 1. CDR1 is given as MDHEN and CDR2 as SYDVKM, both from the germline V gene. Trimming costs V 7 bases and J 3 bases, and their ends lie 13 bases apart. The sample originates from a study of blood T cell repertoires in COVID-19 (dated by TCRdb to 2020 to 2022). Background for the entire study: Samples covering the acute and convalescent phases of COVID-19 were provided by collaborators in the United States, Italy and Spain. The prospective study material was composed of cDNA or gDNA derived from T cells, B-cell-depleted T cells, or PBMCs. Deeply sampled blood TCRbeta repertoires from subjects exposed to, actively infected with, or recovered from COVID-19 were included in the dataset. The repertoires were made available in a free public database intended to serve as a resource for research on the immune response to SARS-CoV-2. The samples were drawn from the first 160 participants of the ongoing ImmuneRACE study and from roughly 1,300 subjects provided by 6 global collaborators. A de-identified subject ID, COVID-19 status, age in years and sex were almost always included in the sample metadata. Where HLA class I and class II types were available, the types were taken from metadata supplied by the sample provider, not from assay-based typing.

The collaborating institutions used their own protocols to collect whole blood in K2EDTA tubes. Collaborator samples were shipped for TCRbeta analysis as frozen whole blood, isolated PBMCs, or DNA extracted from either sample type. The immunoSEQ Assay, a bias-controlled multiplex PCR, was used to amplify TCRbeta CDR3 regions from genomic DNA. From the authors' description of their analysis: The number of nucleated cells in each sample was estimated by amplification of reference gene primers within the assay. To quantify the absolute abundance of each unique TCRbeta CDR3 rearrangement, sequence reads were collapsed and filtered. For each sample, productive Simpson clonality was calculated as the square root of Simpson's diversity index across productive rearrangements. Here the immuneACCESS table is served through TCRdb, limited to in-frame sequences with V and J called. Missing clones are a known gap in these copies; in checked studies unresolved V genes cover under half, and the rest lacks a known reason. Clonal size and the V and J genes are those of that table, whereas D and trimming came from the DNA. The sample table contains 150,000 to 200,000 clones; only one count was recorded for 80% to 90% of them. The ten largest clones add up to roughly 8.2% of the sample.

Overall study outcomes, separate from this receptor: Clinical and demographic metadata were provided uncurated, with the amount varying by source and participant.

The chain uses TRBV28 and TRBJ2-6; no D gene is confidently identified. The sample consisted of peripheral blood. This clonotype originated in a man aged 55 to 70 with acute or convalescent COVID-19. The nucleotide sequence reads TGTGCCAGCACCTCGGTCATTGTTGGGGCCAACGTCCTGACTTTC. It translates to CASTSVIVGANVLTF.